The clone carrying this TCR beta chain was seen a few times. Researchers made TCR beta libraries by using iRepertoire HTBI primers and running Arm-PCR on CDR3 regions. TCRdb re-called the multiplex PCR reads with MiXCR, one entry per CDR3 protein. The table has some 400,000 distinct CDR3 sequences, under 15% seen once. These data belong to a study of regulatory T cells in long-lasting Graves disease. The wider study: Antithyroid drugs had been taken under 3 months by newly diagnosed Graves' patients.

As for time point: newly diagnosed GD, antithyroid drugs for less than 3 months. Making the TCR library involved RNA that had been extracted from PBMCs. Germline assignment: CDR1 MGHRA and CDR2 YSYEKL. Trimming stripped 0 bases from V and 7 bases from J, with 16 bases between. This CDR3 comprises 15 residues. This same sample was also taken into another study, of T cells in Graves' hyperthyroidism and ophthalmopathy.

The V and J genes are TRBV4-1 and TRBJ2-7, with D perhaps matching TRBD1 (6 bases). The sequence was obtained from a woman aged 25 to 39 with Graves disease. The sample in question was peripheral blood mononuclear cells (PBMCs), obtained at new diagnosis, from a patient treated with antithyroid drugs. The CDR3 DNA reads TGCGCCAGCAGCCAAGATTCAGGGGCCCCGCTGGAGCAGTACTTC. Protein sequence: CASSQDSGAPLEQYF.